The T cell receptor (beta chain) described here comes from a study of kidney transplant recipient with SARS-CoV-2 infection (dated by TCRdb to 2020 to 2022). The sequencer was an Illumina MiSeq. Profiling of the peripheral T cell repertoire was carried out for human TCRbeta genes. The original pipeline was this. Differential clonotype abundance was tested with beta-binomial modelling to account for variability over time. Expanded clonotypes were checked against the ImmuneCODE reference database of SARS-CoV-2-associated TCRs and mapped to regions of the viral genome. Further repertoire analyses covered TRBV gene usage, CDR3 length, CDR3 amino acid overlap between time points, clonotype abundance distributions and Jaccard similarity. Starting from the raw public reads, TCRdb applied fastp trimming at Q25, assembled clones with MiXCR and retained in-frame beta chains. Each entry is one CDR3 protein sequence, shown with its most common DNA and genes. The V and J calls were not made by the authors but by TCRdb's processing. This sample gives 200,000 to 300,000 distinct CDR3 sequences in total; more than 25% of them show up just once. The biggest ten clones account for under 9.5% of the sample.

The time point tag for this specimen amounts to: pre-pandemic baseline sample and day 111 after first positive SARS-CoV-2 test. Including cysteine and phenylalanine, the CDR3 has 13 amino acids. Here the CDR3 DNA is all that survives: 39 bases in frame from base 1. Trimming takes 4 bases off V and 4 bases off J; junction bases not matched to a gene: 3. The germline V gene sets CDR1 to MNHEY and CDR2 to SVGAGI. This clonotype was seen repeatedly, ten times or more. Its binding antigen is unknown. Base-call qualities are not available, and no considerably larger clone is one nucleotide away. Sample: a blood sample, taken at baseline and between days 110 and 120 from a kidney transplant recipient. The V gene is TRBV6-5 and the J gene is TRBJ1-1, with 7 bases aligning to TRBD1. The source is a male patient aged 30 to 40 who had COVID-19 and was a kidney transplant recipient. After a transplant, certain T cells may trace back to the graft donor. The CDR3 amino acid sequence is: CASSFSGGTEAFF. The nucleotide sequence reads TGTGCCAGCAGTTTCTCAGGGGGCACTGAAGCTTTCTTT.